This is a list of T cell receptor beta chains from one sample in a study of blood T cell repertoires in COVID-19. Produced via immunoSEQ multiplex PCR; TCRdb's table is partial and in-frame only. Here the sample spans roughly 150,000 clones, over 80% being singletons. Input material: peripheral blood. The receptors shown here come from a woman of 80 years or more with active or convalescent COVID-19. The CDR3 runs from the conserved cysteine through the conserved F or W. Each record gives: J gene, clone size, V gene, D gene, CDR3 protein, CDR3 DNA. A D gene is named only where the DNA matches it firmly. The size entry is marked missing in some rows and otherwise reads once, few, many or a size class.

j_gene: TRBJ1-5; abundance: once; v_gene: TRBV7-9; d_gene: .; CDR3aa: CASSLGGQPQHF; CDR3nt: TGTGCCAGCAGCTTAGGCGGTCAGCCCCAGCATTTT
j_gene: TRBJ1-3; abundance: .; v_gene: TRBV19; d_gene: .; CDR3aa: CASGRTADSGNTIYF; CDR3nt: TGTGCCAGTGGCCGGACAGCTGACTCTGGAAACACCATATATTTT
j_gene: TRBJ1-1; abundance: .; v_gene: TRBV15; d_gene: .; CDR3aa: CATSSPGGAKRTEAFF; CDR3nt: TGTGCCACCAGCAGCCCCGGAGGGGCTAAACGCACTGAAGCTTTCTTT
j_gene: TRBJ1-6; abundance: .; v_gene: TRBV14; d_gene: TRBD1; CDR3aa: CASSRATGTGENSPLHF; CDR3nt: TGTGCCAGCAGTCGCGCCACCGGGACAGGGGAAAATTCACCCCTCCACTTT
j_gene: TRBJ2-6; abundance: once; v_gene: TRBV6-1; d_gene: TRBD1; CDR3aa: CASSGQGTYSGANVLTF; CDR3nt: TGTGCCAGCAGTGGACAGGGAACTTACTCTGGGGCCAACGTCCTGACTTTC
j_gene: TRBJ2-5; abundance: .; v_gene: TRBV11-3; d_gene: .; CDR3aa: CASSSYNLGGGETQYF; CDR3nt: TGTGCCAGCAGCTCCTACAACCTCGGGGGTGGGGAGACCCAGTACTTC
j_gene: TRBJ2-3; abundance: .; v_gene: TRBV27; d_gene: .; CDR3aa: CASSLRVADTQYF; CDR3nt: TGTGCCAGCAGCCTTCGTGTCGCAGATACGCAGTATTTT
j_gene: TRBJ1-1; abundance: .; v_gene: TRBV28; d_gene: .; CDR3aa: CASSAPQGMGTEAFF; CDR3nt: TGTGCCAGCAGTGCCCCCCAGGGGATGGGCACTGAAGCTTTCTTT
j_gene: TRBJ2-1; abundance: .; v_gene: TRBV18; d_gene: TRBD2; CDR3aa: CASSPGTSGNNEQFF; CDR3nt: TGTGCCAGCTCACCGGGGACTAGCGGTAACAATGAGCAGTTCTTC
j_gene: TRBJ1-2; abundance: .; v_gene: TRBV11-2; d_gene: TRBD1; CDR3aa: CASSSGTALGDYGYTF; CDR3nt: TGTGCCAGCAGCTCCGGGACAGCCCTCGGAGACTATGGCTACACCTTC
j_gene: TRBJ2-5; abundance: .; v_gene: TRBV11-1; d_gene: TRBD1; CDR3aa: CASSTDREPRETQYF; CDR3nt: TGTGCCAGCAGCACGGACAGGGAACCTCGGGAGACCCAGTACTTC
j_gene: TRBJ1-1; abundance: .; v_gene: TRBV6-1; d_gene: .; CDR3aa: CASSESGVGYTEAFF; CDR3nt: TGTGCCAGCAGTGAATCGGGGGTGGGGTACACTGAAGCTTTCTTT
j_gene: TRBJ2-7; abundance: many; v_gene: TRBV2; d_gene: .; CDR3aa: CASKGQDYEQYF; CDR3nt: TGTGCCAGCAAGGGACAAGACTACGAGCAGTACTTC
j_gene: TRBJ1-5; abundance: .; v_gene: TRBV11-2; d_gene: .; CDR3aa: CASSLEGGQPQHF; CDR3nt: TGTGCCAGCAGCTTAGAGGGGGGTCAGCCCCAGCATTTT
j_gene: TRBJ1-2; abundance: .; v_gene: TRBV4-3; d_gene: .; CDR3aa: CASSPGFRDGYTF; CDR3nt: TGCGCCAGCAGTCCAGGCTTCAGGGATGGCTACACCTTC
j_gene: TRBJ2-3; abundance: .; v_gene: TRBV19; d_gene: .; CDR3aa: CASSMAPDSRSTDTQYF; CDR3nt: TGTGCCAGTAGTATGGCCCCGGACAGTCGTAGCACAGATACGCAGTATTTT
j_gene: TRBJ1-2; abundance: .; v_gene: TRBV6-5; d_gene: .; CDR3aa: CASSLVYGANYGYTF; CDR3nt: TGTGCCAGCAGTTTAGTCTATGGGGCCAACTATGGCTACACCTTC
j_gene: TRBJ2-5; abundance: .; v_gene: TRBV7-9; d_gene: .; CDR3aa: CASSWGVGKQETQYF; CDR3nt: TGTGCCAGCAGCTGGGGGGTCGGCAAACAAGAGACCCAGTACTTC
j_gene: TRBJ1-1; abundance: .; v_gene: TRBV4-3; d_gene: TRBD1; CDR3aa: CASSQDLRTGAEAFF; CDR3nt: TGCGCCAGCAGCCAAGATCTAAGGACAGGGGCTGAAGCTTTCTTT
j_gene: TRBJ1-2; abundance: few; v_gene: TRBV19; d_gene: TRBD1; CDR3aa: CASSIAGGPNYGYTF; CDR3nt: TGTGCCAGTAGTATAGCAGGGGGCCCTAACTATGGCTACACCTTC
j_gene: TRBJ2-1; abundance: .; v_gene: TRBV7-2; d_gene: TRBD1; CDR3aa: CASRFGTGDYNEQFF; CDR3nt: TGTGCCAGCAGGTTCGGGACAGGGGACTACAATGAGCAGTTCTTC
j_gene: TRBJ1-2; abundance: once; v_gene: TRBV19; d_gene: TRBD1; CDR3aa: CASSTHDRGDYGYTF; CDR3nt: TGTGCCAGTAGTACCCACGACAGGGGAGACTATGGCTACACCTTC
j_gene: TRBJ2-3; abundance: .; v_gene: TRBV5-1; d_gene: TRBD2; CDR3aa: CASSLVSGGAADTQYF; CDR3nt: TGCGCCAGCAGCTTGGTGAGCGGGGGGGCCGCAGATACGCAGTATTTT
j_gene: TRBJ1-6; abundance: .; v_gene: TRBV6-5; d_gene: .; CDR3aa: CASSYSPLSSSPLHF; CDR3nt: TGTGCCAGCAGTTACTCCCCTTTATCGAGTTCACCCCTCCACTTT
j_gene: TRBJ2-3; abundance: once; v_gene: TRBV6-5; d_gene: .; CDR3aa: CASSSPGLISDTQYF; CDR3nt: TGTGCCAGCAGTTCCCCGGGACTGATTTCAGATACGCAGTATTTT
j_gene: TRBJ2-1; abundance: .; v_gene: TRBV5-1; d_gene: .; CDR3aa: CASSLANAGVNEQFF; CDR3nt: TGCGCCAGCAGCTTGGCCAACGCAGGGGTAAATGAGCAGTTCTTC
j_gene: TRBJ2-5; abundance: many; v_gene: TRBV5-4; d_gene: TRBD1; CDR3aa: CASSLGQGQETQYF; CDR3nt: TGTGCCAGCAGCTTAGGACAGGGGCAAGAGACCCAGTACTTC
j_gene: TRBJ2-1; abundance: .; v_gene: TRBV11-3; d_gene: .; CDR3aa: CASSQTYSPDSLGGEQFF; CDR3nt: TGTGCCAGCAGCCAAACCTACTCCCCGGACAGCCTAGGAGGTGAGCAGTTCTTC
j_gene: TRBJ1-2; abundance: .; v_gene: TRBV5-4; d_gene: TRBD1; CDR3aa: CASSSRTGGMEGYTF; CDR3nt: TGTGCCAGCAGCTCGAGGACAGGGGGCATGGAGGGCTACACCTTC
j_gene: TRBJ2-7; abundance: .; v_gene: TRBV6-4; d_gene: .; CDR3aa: CASSIQGGYEQYF; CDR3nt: TGTGCCAGCAGCATACAGGGGGGGTACGAGCAGTACTTC
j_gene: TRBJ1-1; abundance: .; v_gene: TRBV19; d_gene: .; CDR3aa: CASSIGPGVNTEAFF; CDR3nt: TGTGCCAGTAGTATTGGTCCAGGGGTGAACACTGAAGCTTTCTTT
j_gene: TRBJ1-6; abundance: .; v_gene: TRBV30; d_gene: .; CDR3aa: CAWSQGYNSPLHF; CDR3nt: TGTGCCTGGAGTCAGGGTTATAATTCACCCCTCCACTTT
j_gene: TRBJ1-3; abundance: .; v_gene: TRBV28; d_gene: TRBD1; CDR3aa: CASSSQDRGVGNTIYF; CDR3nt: TGTGCCAGCAGTTCCCAAGACAGGGGGGTTGGAAACACCATATATTTT
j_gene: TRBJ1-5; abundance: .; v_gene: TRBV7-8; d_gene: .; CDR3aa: CASSLVRGDQPQHF; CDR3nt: TGTGCCAGCAGCTTAGTCAGGGGTGATCAGCCCCAGCATTTT
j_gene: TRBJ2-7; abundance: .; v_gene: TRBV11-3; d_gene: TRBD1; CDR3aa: CASSFTGGYEQYF; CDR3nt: TGTGCCAGCAGCTTTACAGGGGGCTACGAGCAGTACTTC
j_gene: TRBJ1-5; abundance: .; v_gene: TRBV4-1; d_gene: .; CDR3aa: CASSQGGSYGNQPQHF; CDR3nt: TGCGCCAGCAGCCAAGGAGGGTCGTATGGCAATCAGCCCCAGCATTTT
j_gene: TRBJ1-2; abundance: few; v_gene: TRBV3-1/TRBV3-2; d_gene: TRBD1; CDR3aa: CASSQAPGGLYGYTF; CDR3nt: TGTGCCAGCAGCCAAGCCCCAGGGGGCCTCTATGGCTACACCTTC
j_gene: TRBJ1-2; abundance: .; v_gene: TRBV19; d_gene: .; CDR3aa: CASSIVGTSGYTF; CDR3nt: TGTGCCAGTAGTATAGTGGGGACATCCGGCTACACCTTC
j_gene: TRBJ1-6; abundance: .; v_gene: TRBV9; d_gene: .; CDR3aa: CASSETGNYNSPLHF; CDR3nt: TGTGCCAGCAGCGAAACAGGAAACTATAATTCACCCCTCCACTTT
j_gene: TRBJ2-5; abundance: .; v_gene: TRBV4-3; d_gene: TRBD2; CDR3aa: CASSQLGLASGETQYF; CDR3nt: TGCGCCAGCAGCCAACTGGGACTAGCGTCCGGAGAGACCCAGTACTTC
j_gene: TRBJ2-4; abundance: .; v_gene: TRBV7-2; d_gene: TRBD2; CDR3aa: CASSLTLAGNIQYF; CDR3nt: TGTGCCAGCAGCCTCACACTAGCGGGGAACATTCAGTACTTC
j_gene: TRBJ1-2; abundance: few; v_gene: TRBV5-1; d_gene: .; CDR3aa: CASSSDSYGYTF; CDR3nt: TGCGCCAGCAGCTCTGACAGCTATGGCTACACCTTC
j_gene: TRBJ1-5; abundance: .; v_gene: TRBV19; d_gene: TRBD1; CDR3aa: CASSRQGGANQPQHF; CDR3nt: TGTGCCAGTAGTAGACAGGGGGGAGCGAATCAGCCCCAGCATTTT
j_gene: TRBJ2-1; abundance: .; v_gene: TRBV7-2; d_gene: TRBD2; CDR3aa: CASSFGLAGDYNEQFF; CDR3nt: TGTGCCAGCAGCTTTGGACTAGCGGGGGATTACAATGAGCAGTTCTTC
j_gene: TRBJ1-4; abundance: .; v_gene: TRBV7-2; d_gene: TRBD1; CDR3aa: CASSSTGTASNEKLFF; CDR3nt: TGTGCCAGCAGCTCGACCGGGACAGCGTCTAATGAAAAACTGTTTTTT
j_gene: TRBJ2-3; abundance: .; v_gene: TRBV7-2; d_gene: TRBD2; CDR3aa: CASSSQGLAGGRSTDTQYF; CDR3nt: TGTGCCAGCAGCTCCCAGGGACTAGCGGGGGGGAGGAGCACAGATACGCAGTATTTT